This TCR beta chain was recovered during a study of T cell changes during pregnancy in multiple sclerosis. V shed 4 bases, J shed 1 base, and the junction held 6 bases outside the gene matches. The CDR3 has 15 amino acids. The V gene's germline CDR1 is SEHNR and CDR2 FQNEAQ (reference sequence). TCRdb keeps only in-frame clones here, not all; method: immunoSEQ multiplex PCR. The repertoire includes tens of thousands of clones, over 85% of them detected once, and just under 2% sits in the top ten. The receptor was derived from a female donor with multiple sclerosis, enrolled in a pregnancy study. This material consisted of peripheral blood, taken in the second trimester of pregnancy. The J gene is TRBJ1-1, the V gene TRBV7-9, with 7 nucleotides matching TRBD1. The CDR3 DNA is TGTGCCAGCAGCTCCAAGACAGGGAAGAACACTGAAGCTTTCTTT. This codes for CASSSKTGKNTEAFF.